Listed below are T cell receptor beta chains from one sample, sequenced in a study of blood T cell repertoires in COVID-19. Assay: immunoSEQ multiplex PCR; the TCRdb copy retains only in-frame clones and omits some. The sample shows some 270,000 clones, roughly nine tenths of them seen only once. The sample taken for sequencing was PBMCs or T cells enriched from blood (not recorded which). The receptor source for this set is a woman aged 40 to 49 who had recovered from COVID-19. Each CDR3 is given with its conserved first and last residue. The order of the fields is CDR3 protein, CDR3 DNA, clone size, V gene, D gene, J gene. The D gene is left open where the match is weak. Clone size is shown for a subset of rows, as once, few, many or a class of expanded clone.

CDR3: CASSPLQGRAFNEQFF; DNA: TGTGCCAGCTCACCCCTTCAAGGGAGGGCCTTCAATGAGCAGTTCTTC; size: NA; V: TRBV18; D: TRBD2; J: TRBJ2-1
CDR3: CASSGTGVPDSYEQYF; DNA: TGTGCCAGCAGTGGAACAGGCGTTCCGGACTCCTACGAGCAGTACTTC; size: NA; V: TRBV2; D: NA; J: TRBJ2-7
CDR3: CASSPRQGEGYTF; DNA: TGTGCCAGCAGCCCCCGACAGGGAGAGGGCTACACCTTC; size: once; V: TRBV4-2; D: TRBD1; J: TRBJ1-2
CDR3: CASSIRQGNQPQHF; DNA: TGTGCCAGTAGTATACGGCAGGGAAATCAGCCCCAGCATTTT; size: NA; V: TRBV19; D: NA; J: TRBJ1-5
CDR3: CASSEVTGTLLHYGYTF; DNA: TGTGCCAGCAGTGAAGTGACAGGGACCCTCCTGCACTATGGCTACACCTTC; size: NA; V: TRBV6-1; D: TRBD1; J: TRBJ1-2
CDR3: CASSLVWDSRTEAFF; DNA: TGTGCCAGCAGCTTAGTATGGGACAGCCGCACTGAAGCTTTCTTT; size: NA; V: TRBV11-2; D: TRBD1; J: TRBJ1-1
CDR3: CASSTRTSGSIYEQYF; DNA: TGTGCCAGCAGCACCAGGACTAGCGGGAGCATATACGAGCAGTACTTC; size: NA; V: TRBV7-2; D: TRBD2; J: TRBJ2-7
CDR3: CASSEYFPLEVDTEAFF; DNA: TGTGCCAGCAGTGAATACTTTCCTCTCGAGGTTGACACTGAAGCTTTCTTT; size: NA; V: TRBV6-1; D: NA; J: TRBJ1-1
CDR3: CASSRRFTATNEKLFF; DNA: TGCGCCAGCAGCCGAAGATTCACGGCAACTAATGAAAAACTGTTTTTT; size: few; V: TRBV4-3; D: NA; J: TRBJ1-4
CDR3: CATSDSRRANTGELFF; DNA: TGTGCCACCAGTGATAGCAGGAGGGCGAACACCGGGGAGCTGTTTTTT; size: NA; V: TRBV24-1; D: NA; J: TRBJ2-2
CDR3: CASSLHQEGPEQFF; DNA: TGTGCCAGCAGCCTACACCAGGAGGGTCCTGAGCAGTTCTTC; size: few; V: TRBV7-6; D: NA; J: TRBJ2-1
CDR3: CASSEAEQGANEKLFF; DNA: TGTGCCAGCAGTGAAGCGGAACAAGGGGCAAATGAAAAACTGTTTTTT; size: NA; V: TRBV25-1; D: NA; J: TRBJ1-4
CDR3: CAWSVTGNEQYF; DNA: TGTGCCTGGAGTGTTACAGGGAACGAGCAGTACTTC; size: NA; V: TRBV30; D: NA; J: TRBJ2-7
CDR3: CASSQTGTGIYNEQFF; DNA: TGCGCCAGCAGCCAAACCGGGACTGGAATTTACAATGAGCAGTTCTTC; size: NA; V: TRBV4-1; D: NA; J: TRBJ2-1
CDR3: CASREQGSGGNTIYF; DNA: TGTGCCAGCAGGGAACAGGGGTCCGGGGGAAACACCATATATTTT; size: NA; V: TRBV3-1/TRBV3-2; D: TRBD1; J: TRBJ1-3
CDR3: CASSLDRNSPLHF; DNA: TGTGCCAGCAGTTTAGACAGGAATTCACCCCTCCACTTT; size: NA; V: TRBV12-3/TRBV12-4; D: NA; J: TRBJ1-6
CDR3: CASSLVGGNSQETQYF; DNA: TGTGCTAGCAGCTTAGTGGGGGGGAATTCCCAAGAGACCCAGTACTTC; size: NA; V: TRBV7-7; D: TRBD2; J: TRBJ2-5
CDR3: CASSFRLDEQYF; DNA: TGTGCCAGCAGCTTCAGACTAGACGAGCAGTACTTC; size: NA; V: TRBV7-2; D: NA; J: TRBJ2-7
CDR3: CATGGTSETQYF; DNA: TGTGCCACCGGTGGGACTTCGGAGACCCAGTACTTC; size: NA; V: TRBV10-3; D: NA; J: TRBJ2-5
CDR3: CASSLGPGVPLHF; DNA: TGTGCCAGCAGCTTGGGCCCAGGGGTACCCCTCCACTTT; size: NA; V: TRBV5-5; D: NA; J: TRBJ1-6
CDR3: CASSQRLAGGTDTQYF; DNA: TGTGCCAGCAGCCAAAGGCTAGCGGGAGGGACAGATACGCAGTATTTT; size: few; V: TRBV4-2; D: TRBD2; J: TRBJ2-3
CDR3: CASSEGWGEAAQYF; DNA: TGTGCCAGCAGCGAAGGCTGGGGGGAGGCGGCGCAGTATTTT; size: NA; V: TRBV2; D: NA; J: TRBJ2-3
CDR3: CASSLTDMGGTEAFF; DNA: TGTGCCAGCAGTCTAACTGACATGGGGGGCACTGAAGCTTTCTTT; size: NA; V: TRBV28; D: NA; J: TRBJ1-1
CDR3: CASSVALAGLNEQFF; DNA: TGTGCCAGCAGCGTAGCCCTAGCGGGACTCAATGAGCAGTTCTTC; size: NA; V: TRBV9; D: TRBD2; J: TRBJ2-1
CDR3: CASSRPFAGTANTEAFF; DNA: TGTGCCAGCAGCCGACCCTTCGCGGGAACAGCAAACACTGAAGCTTTCTTT; size: NA; V: TRBV7-8; D: NA; J: TRBJ1-1
CDR3: CASSTKGQGTETQYF; DNA: TGTGCCAGCAGCACAAAGGGACAGGGGACAGAGACCCAGTACTTC; size: NA; V: TRBV6-5; D: TRBD1; J: TRBJ2-5
CDR3: CASSLSIGEGESEQYF; DNA: TGTGCCAGCAGCCTATCCATAGGGGAGGGAGAAAGCGAGCAGTACTTC; size: NA; V: TRBV5-5; D: TRBD2; J: TRBJ2-7
CDR3: CATSRETGGESSSYEQYF; DNA: TGTGCCACCAGCAGAGAGACAGGGGGGGAGTCGTCTTCATACGAGCAGTACTTC; size: NA; V: TRBV15; D: TRBD1; J: TRBJ2-7
CDR3: CASSGLRTDPYEQYF; DNA: TGTGCCAGCAGTGGTCTCAGGACAGATCCCTACGAGCAGTACTTC; size: few; V: TRBV2; D: NA; J: TRBJ2-7
CDR3: CASSSALSDSRGGYTF; DNA: TGCGCCAGCAGCTCCGCCTTGAGTGACAGCAGAGGAGGCTACACCTTC; size: NA; V: TRBV5-1; D: NA; J: TRBJ1-2
CDR3: CASSLAEPPNEQFF; DNA: TGTGCCAGCAGCTTGGCAGAACCCCCAAATGAGCAGTTCTTC; size: NA; V: TRBV7-2; D: NA; J: TRBJ2-1
CDR3: CASMRSLAGSYEQYF; DNA: TGTGCCAGCATGAGATCCCTAGCGGGGTCCTACGAGCAGTACTTC; size: NA; V: TRBV13; D: TRBD2; J: TRBJ2-7
CDR3: CASSSQGLDEQYF; DNA: TGTGCCAGCAGCTCACAGGGTCTGGACGAGCAGTACTTC; size: NA; V: TRBV9; D: NA; J: TRBJ2-7
CDR3: CSASGASGGPNEQYF; DNA: TGCAGTGCTAGTGGGGCTAGCGGGGGCCCCAACGAGCAGTACTTC; size: NA; V: TRBV20-1; D: TRBD2; J: TRBJ2-7
CDR3: CASSLSSGTGPRNSPLHF; DNA: TGTGCCAGCAGTTTATCCTCCGGGACAGGCCCGCGTAATTCACCCCTCCACTTT; size: NA; V: TRBV27; D: TRBD1; J: TRBJ1-6
CDR3: CASSVHLGQPQHF; DNA: TGCGCCAGCAGCGTGCATCTTGGCCAGCCCCAGCATTTT; size: NA; V: TRBV5-1; D: NA; J: TRBJ1-5
CDR3: CAWSVSPGYRDEQFF; DNA: TGTGCCTGGAGTGTATCCCCAGGGTATAGAGATGAGCAGTTCTTC; size: NA; V: TRBV30; D: NA; J: TRBJ2-1
CDR3: CASSLEGVASYEQYF; DNA: TGTGCCAGCAGCTTAGAAGGGGTCGCGAGCTACGAGCAGTACTTC; size: NA; V: TRBV7-9; D: NA; J: TRBJ2-7
CDR3: CASSRGGGYEQYF; DNA: TGTGCCAGCTCAAGAGGGGGTGGGTACGAGCAGTACTTC; size: NA; V: TRBV18; D: NA; J: TRBJ2-7
CDR3: CASSLGGHYEQYF; DNA: TGTGCCAGCAGCTTAGGTGGGCACTACGAGCAGTACTTC; size: NA; V: TRBV7-2; D: NA; J: TRBJ2-7
CDR3: CASSLAGGPETQYF; DNA: TGTGCCAGCAGCTTAGCGGGGGGGCCAGAGACCCAGTACTTC; size: NA; V: TRBV7-2; D: NA; J: TRBJ2-5
CDR3: CASSQRVAGHTGELFF; DNA: TGTGCCAGCAGCCAGAGGGTAGCGGGACACACCGGGGAGCTGTTTTTT; size: NA; V: TRBV3-1/TRBV3-2; D: TRBD2; J: TRBJ2-2
CDR3: CASSRGTGGAGEQYF; DNA: TGTGCCAGCAGTCGCGGGACTGGGGGTGCAGGCGAGCAGTACTTC; size: NA; V: TRBV28; D: NA; J: TRBJ2-7
CDR3: CASSEEQGARTEAFF; DNA: TGTGCCAGCAGCGAGGAACAGGGGGCGCGTACTGAAGCTTTCTTT; size: NA; V: TRBV2; D: TRBD1; J: TRBJ1-1
CDR3: CASSGFRTAGEQYF; DNA: TGTGCCAGCAGTGGGTTTAGGACGGCGGGCGAGCAGTACTTC; size: NA; V: TRBV6-1; D: NA; J: TRBJ2-7
CDR3: CASSPPQGAGSGNTIYF; DNA: TGTGCCAGCTCACCACCTCAGGGGGCCGGATCTGGAAACACCATATATTTT; size: NA; V: TRBV18; D: TRBD1; J: TRBJ1-3
CDR3: CASSLSSGRLDLGPNYGYTF; DNA: TGTGCCAGCAGCTTATCCTCCGGGAGACTTGACCTGGGCCCTAACTATGGCTACACCTTC; size: NA; V: TRBV13; D: NA; J: TRBJ1-2
CDR3: CAWSVIGTGISEGYTF; DNA: TGTGCCTGGAGTGTAATAGGGACAGGGATTTCGGAAGGCTACACCTTC; size: NA; V: TRBV30; D: TRBD1; J: TRBJ1-2
CDR3: CASIPGQGSYNEQFF; DNA: TGTGCCAGCATCCCAGGACAGGGATCCTACAATGAGCAGTTCTTC; size: NA; V: TRBV7-2; D: TRBD1; J: TRBJ2-1
CDR3: CASSSRTVYSNQPQHF; DNA: TGTGCCAGTAGTTCCAGGACAGTTTATAGCAATCAGCCCCAGCATTTT; size: NA; V: TRBV19; D: NA; J: TRBJ1-5